The present TCR beta chain was sequenced within a study of cytomegalovirus exposure and HLA in healthy donors. Study-wide findings and caveats: Associated with cytomegalovirus, according to the listing, were fewer than 200 TCR beta chains. It was in a later analysis that TCR association rates were seen to vary by HLA locus, highest for DRB1 and lowest for HLA-C. In a later analysis, TCR beta V- and J-gene trimming showed a link to a missense DCLRE1C variant. Most of the TCR beta V segments (in an earlier analysis) were productive either about 87% or about 30% of the time.

The CDR3 is made up of 14 amino acids. Trimming cost V 6 bases and J 4 bases; bases outside gene matches: 8. CDR1 is LNHDA and CDR2 is SQIVND in the germline V gene (reference sequence). As for this clone: Its antigen is unknown.

PCR primers comprised 60 Vbeta and 13 Jbeta primers. TCRdb's copy holds only in-frame clones and misses some; the assay was immunoSEQ multiplex PCR. Here the sample spans approximately 110,000 clones, 75% to 85% being singletons. Sequenced material: PBMCs. This TCR came from a man aged 18 to 29 in good health and CMV-seronegative. The chain employs TRBV19 and TRBJ2-5; TRBD2 matches at 7 bases. CDR3 in amino acids: CASSQLVAGETQYF. The DNA for the CDR3 is TGTGCCAGTAGCCAATTGGTAGCGGGAGAGACCCAGTACTTC.